This is a list of T cell receptor beta chains from one sample in a study of long-term antiretroviral therapy in people with HIV. The method was immunoSEQ multiplex PCR; TCRdb's version includes in-frame clones alone and lacks a portion of them. The data contain about 17,000 clones, about 81% of them singletons. This specimen consisted of unsorted PBMCs, obtained 0.3 years after starting antiretroviral therapy. The receptors were sampled from a woman between 50 and 59 years old with HIV. CDR3s include the opening cysteine and the closing phenylalanine or tryptophan. The D gene is left open where the match is weak. Some rows have no size entry. The others give once, few or many, or a class for an expanded clone.

size | D | J | V | CDR3 | DNA
NA | NA | TRBJ1-4 | TRBV30 | CAWSSGDTLNEKLFF | TGTGCCTGGAGTTCGGGGGACACATTGAATGAAAAACTGTTTTTT
once | NA | TRBJ2-1 | TRBV5-6 | CASSLAYNEQFF | TGTGCCAGCAGCTTGGCCTACAATGAGCAGTTCTTC
NA | NA | TRBJ1-2 | TRBV10-2 | CASSARIGALYGYTF | TGCGCCAGCAGTGCCCGGATAGGGGCCCTTTATGGCTACACCTTC
NA | NA | TRBJ1-1 | TRBV21-1 | CASSKEWPQGTAGEAFF | TGTGCCAGCAGCAAAGAATGGCCGCAAGGGACGGCTGGTGAAGCTTTCTTT
once | NA | TRBJ2-3 | TRBV7-9 | CASSIQGTFAGTQYF | TGTGCCAGCAGCATCCAGGGGACTTTTGCCGGCACGCAGTATTTT
NA | TRBD2 | TRBJ2-1 | TRBV5-4 | CASSLGSGGPSSYNEQFF | TGTGCCAGCAGCTTGGGTAGCGGGGGCCCCAGCTCCTACAATGAGCAGTTCTTC
NA | TRBD1 | TRBJ1-1 | TRBV27 | CAIYRQGWTEAFF | TGTGCCATCTATCGACAGGGATGGACTGAAGCTTTCTTT
NA | NA | TRBJ2-7 | TRBV27 | CASSLRATDPIYEQYF | TGTGCCAGCAGTTTAAGGGCGACAGACCCTATCTACGAGCAGTACTTC
NA | NA | TRBJ2-3 | TRBV19 | CASSMGGPLDTQYF | TGTGCCAGTAGTATGGGGGGCCCTTTGGATACGCAGTATTTT
NA | TRBD1 | TRBJ2-3 | TRBV7-3 | CASSSGTGGDTQYF | TGTGCCAGCAGCTCCGGGACAGGGGGAGATACGCAGTATTTT